Presented here are 17 T cell receptor beta chains from one specimen sequenced in a study of cytomegalovirus exposure and HLA in healthy donors. The PCR ran on 60 Vbeta and 13 Jbeta primers. Clones were sequenced by immunoSEQ multiplex PCR, and TCRdb holds only the in-frame ones, with some missing. Among 150,000 to 200,000 clones listed, approximately 81% were seen once. Specimen: PBMCs. The receptors come from a man in his fifties or sixties in good health and CMV-seropositive.

The J gene is TRBJ1-6, the V gene TRBV10-2; 9 bases agree with TRBD1. CDR1 is WSHSY and CDR2 is SAAADI in the germline V gene. CDR3 length equals 15 residues. V was pared by 8 bases and J by 5 bases, with 7 bases of the junction left unmatched. The CDR3 loop reads CASLDRGWDNSPLHF. CDR3 DNA: TGCGCCAGCTTGGACAGGGGATGGGATAATTCACCCCTCCACTTT.

This chain uses TRBV30 with TRBJ2-1; D is possibly TRBD2 (5 bases). Germline V lookup: CDR1 GTSNPN, CDR2 SVGIG (reference sequence). V lost 0 bases and J 4 bases, leaving 10 bases between the germline ends. This CDR3 is 14 amino acids long. This CDR3 reads CAWSVGRAYNEQFF. The CDR3 nucleotides are TGTGCCTGGAGTGTAGGGCGGGCGTACAATGAGCAGTTCTTC.

The J gene is TRBJ2-1, the V gene TRBV28; 7 bases map to TRBD1. The CDR3 loop spans 15 amino acids. The germline CDR1 and CDR2 sequences are MDHEN and SYDVKM. After removal of 6 bases from V and 9 bases from J, the junction contained 14 bases not matched to a gene. The CDR3 region is CASSPDRVGRAEQFF. For the CDR3, the DNA is TGTGCCAGCAGCCCTGACAGGGTGGGAAGAGCTGAGCAGTTCTTC.

V and J are TRBV7-2 and TRBJ2-6; possible D gene TRBD1, 6 bases. CDR1 SGHTA and CDR2 FQGNSA come from the germline V gene. V lost 6 bases to trimming and J lost 0 bases, with 18 bases between them. The CDR3 consists of 18 residues. DNA of the CDR3: TGTGCCAGCAGGCCTACAGGGCGTCGACTCTCTGGGGCCAACGTCCTGACTTTC. It translates to CASRPTGRRLSGANVLTF.

This clone appeared a single time. This chain connects TRBV5-1 to TRBJ2-3, with D perhaps matching TRBD2 (6 bases). This CDR3 is 15 amino acids long. The ends were cut back, 4 bases at V and 2 bases at J, with 14 bases in the middle. Germline CDR1 reads SGHRS; CDR2 reads YFSETQ. The CDR3 DNA follows: TGCGCCAGCAGCCGGGACTCCTCAACCACAGATACGCAGTATTTT. Protein sequence: CASSRDSSTTDTQYF.

This clone was found a few times. The J gene is TRBJ1-2, the V gene TRBV5-1, with D tentatively TRBD1 (6 bases). Trimming pared 3 bases from V and 7 bases from J, leaving 22 bases between. This CDR3 contains 16 residues. In germline, CDR1 is SGHRS, CDR2 YFSETQ. The CDR3 reads CASSSGLTTGSGGYTF. The CDR3 DNA sequence: TGCGCCAGCAGCTCGGGCCTTACTACAGGGTCGGGTGGCTACACCTTC.

The chain recombines TRBV5-5 with TRBJ1-1, with D tentatively TRBD1 (5 bases). Germline V CDR1 and CDR2: SGHKS, YYEKEE (reference sequence). Trimming removed 1 base at V and 4 bases at J, with 11 bases between. The CDR3 spans 14 residues. CDR3 nucleotide sequence: TGTGCCAGCAGCTTGCAGGTCGGGGGCACTGAAGCTTTCTTT. Amino acid sequence: CASSLQVGGTEAFF. Together with reference TRBV5-5 and TRBJ1-1, the CDR3 gives the full variable domain: DAGVTQSPTHLIKTRGQQVTLRCSPISGHKSVSWYQQVLGQGPQFIFQYYEKEERGRGNFPDRFSARQFPNYSSELNVNALLLGDSALYLCASSLQVGGTEAFFGQGTRLTVV.

J is TRBJ1-2 and V is TRBV5-1; D unclear. Per the germline V gene, CDR1 is SGHRS and CDR2 is YFSETQ. The CDR3 length is 15 residues. Trimming stripped 5 bases from V and 8 bases from J, with 22 bases between. CDR3 residues: CASRSYPDGIRGYTF. The DNA of the CDR3 is TGCGCCAGCAGGAGTTACCCGGACGGGATCAGAGGCTACACCTTC.

This chain uses TRBV19 with TRBJ2-1; the match to TRBD1 covers 7 bases. CDR3 length: 16 residues. CDR1 is LNHDA and CDR2 is SQIVND in the germline V gene (reference sequence). Trimming cost V 4 bases and J 4 bases; bases outside gene matches: 10. The CDR3 here is CASSSDRVGLYNEQFF. The CDR3 DNA reads as TGTGCCAGTAGTAGCGACAGGGTCGGCCTATACAATGAGCAGTTCTTC. Full variable domain (missing parts from reference TRBV19 and TRBJ2-1): DGGITQSPKYLFRKEGQNVTLSCEQNLNHDAMYWYRQDPGQGLRLIYYSQIVNDFQKGDIAEGYSVSREKKESFPLTVTSAQKNPTAFYLCASSSDRVGLYNEQFFGPGTRLTVL.

This rearrangement joins TRBV19 to TRBJ1-5, with D possibly matching TRBD1 (5 bases). CDR3 length: 15 amino acids. Between the trimmed V and J ends, which lost 9 bases and 0 bases, there was a span of 15 bases. CDR1 and CDR2 (germline): LNHDA, SQIVND (reference sequence). CDR3 in amino acids: CASREGEYSNQPQHF. The CDR3 bases are TGTGCCAGCAGGGAAGGGGAATATAGCAATCAGCCCCAGCATTTT.

The rearrangement uses TRBV7-3 and TRBJ1-2; the D gene is possibly TRBD1 (5 bases). The CDR3 has 14 residues. The V end lost 3 bases, the J end lost 4 bases, and 12 bases lay between the germline ends. Germline CDR1 and CDR2: SGHTA and FQGTGA. CDR3 residues: CASSFSGGFYGYTF. The CDR3 DNA follows: TGTGCCAGCAGCTTTTCGGGGGGGTTCTATGGCTACACCTTC. The variable domain in full, completed from reference TRBV7-3 and TRBJ1-2, reads GAGVSQTPSNKVTEKGKYVELRCDPISGHTALYWYRQSLGQGPEFLIYFQGTGAADDSGLPNDRFFAVRPEGSVSTLKIQRTERGDSAVYLCASSFSGGFYGYTFGSGTRLTVV.

CDR3 sequence: CASSYSRRGRTEAFF. The CDR3 DNA follows: TGTGCCAGCAGTTACTCGAGGCGGGGGCGGACTGAAGCTTTCTTT. The chain employs TRBV6-5 and TRBJ1-1; a possible D gene is TRBD1 (6 bases). From germline, CDR1 is MNHEY and CDR2 SVGAGI. Trimming removed 0 bases from V and 5 bases from J, with 13 bases in between. The CDR3 loop spans 15 amino acids.

This chain uses TRBV6-5 with TRBJ1-2, with TRBD1 matching 7 bases. Looked up from germline, CDR1 is MNHEY and CDR2 is SVGAGI. Trimming cost V 2 bases and J 1 base; bases outside gene matches: 7. This CDR3 has 16 residues. CDR3: CASSYTGTAINYGYTF. For the CDR3, the DNA is TGTGCCAGCAGTTACACCGGGACAGCTATTAACTATGGCTACACCTTC.

The sample holds one count of this clone. This sequence joins TRBV7-8 and TRBJ2-1; maybe TRBD2 (6 bases). The CDR3 runs to 16 residues. V lost 1 base to trimming and J lost 4 bases, with 14 bases between them. CDR1 is SGHVS, CDR2 FQNEAQ, per germline. The chain's CDR3 is CASSLEGKGLYNEQFF. The CDR3, as DNA: TGTGCCAGCAGCTTAGAGGGGAAGGGACTTTACAATGAGCAGTTCTTC.

This chain connects TRBV9 to TRBJ2-5; TRBD1 matches 8 bases. In germline, CDR1 is SGDLS, CDR2 YYNGEE. V shed 0 bases and J 1 base; nucleotides not matched to a gene: 5. This CDR3 has 16 amino acids. CDR3 sequence: CASSVERQGAQETQYF. The CDR3 DNA sequence: TGTGCCAGCAGCGTAGAAAGGCAGGGGGCCCAAGAGACCCAGTACTTC.

V is TRBV28 and J is TRBJ1-2; TRBD1 is a possible D gene (5 bases). Germline CDR1 reads MDHEN; CDR2 reads SYDVKM. V lost 6 bases and J 4 bases, leaving 9 bases between the germline ends. The CDR3 is made up of 12 amino acids. The CDR3 protein is CASRRQGYGYTF. CDR3 DNA sequence: TGTGCCAGCAGGCGGCAGGGCTATGGCTACACCTTC.

A few counts support this clone. The chain combines TRBV11-3 with TRBJ1-1, with 7 bases identical to TRBD1. Germline CDR1 SGHNT, CDR2 YENEEA. After removal of 0 bases from V and 1 base from J, the junction contained 2 bases not matched to a gene. This CDR3 has 15 residues. The chain's CDR3 is CASSLDGTENTEAFF. In DNA form, the CDR3 reads TGTGCCAGCAGCTTAGATGGGACAGAGAACACTGAAGCTTTCTTT.